This entry lists 25 T cell receptor beta chains sequenced from one sample in a study of blood T cells in healthy people across ages. It was with a sample-barcoded 5' primer and a J-beta primer mix that a second PCR of roughly 7 to 12 cycles was run. TCRdb re-called the 5' RACE reads through MiXCR, storing one row per CDR3 protein. In the table there are hundreds of thousands of distinct CDR3 sequences, under 65% of which are singletons. Sequenced: blood. These receptors came from a woman aged 80 or over in good health.

This clonotype showed up just a few times. The V and J genes are TRBV6-1 and TRBJ2-7, with 9 bases matching TRBD1. The CDR3 covers 16 residues. The germline gives CDR1 MNHNS, CDR2 SASEGT. V lost 0 bases and J lost 0; bases outside the gene matches: 3. CDR3 in DNA: TGTGCCAGCAGTGAAGCTCGGGGACAGGGCTCCTACGAGCAGTACTTC. It codes for CASSEARGQGSYEQYF.

Of note for this clonotype: This may be a read error, as it is one base from a much larger clone. The chain links TRBV12-3 or TRBV12-4 to TRBJ1-2; 9 bases line up with TRBD1. This CDR3 spans 14 amino acids. The J segment lost 12 bases and the V segment lost 6 bases, leaving 14 bases of the junction unmatched. The CDR3 DNA follows: TGTGCCAGCAGCAGCACAGGGGGCGCGCAGGGCCACACCTTC. Its translation: CASSSTGGAQGHTF.

At least ten counts were recorded for this clonotype. The V gene is TRBV10-3, the J gene TRBJ2-3, with a weak D call TRBD2 (5 bases). This CDR3 contains 16 residues. Trimming left V 2 bases short and J 3 bases short, with 15 bases between. Looked up from germline, CDR1 is ENHRY and CDR2 is SYGVKD. CDR3 DNA sequence: TGTGCCATCAGTGAGGGACTCCATGGACTGACAGATACGCAGTATTTT. It translates to CAISEGLHGLTDTQYF.

V gene TRBV29-1 combines with J gene TRBJ1-1; D may be TRBD1 (5 bases). The CDR3 totals 12 residues. CDR1 SQVTM and CDR2 ANQGSEA come from the germline V gene. Deletions cut 2 bases from V and 4 bases from J, with 8 bases between. CDR3 sequence (DNA): TGCAGCGTTGAAACAGGAGGCACTGAAGCTTTCTTT. It is translated as CSVETGGTEAFF.

This rearrangement joins TRBV7-9 to TRBJ2-3; possible D gene TRBD2, 6 bases. V lost 3 bases, J lost 4 bases, and 11 bases lay in between. Germline-derived CDR1 and CDR2 are SEHNR and FQNEAQ (reference sequence). The CDR3 is 14 amino acids. The CDR3 bases are TGTGCCAGCAGCTTCTGGGGGGACGCAGATACGCAGTATTTT. Its translation is CASSFWGDADTQYF.

The CDR3 loop reads CSATGSGGYTQYF. In nucleotides, the CDR3 is TGCAGTGCTACGGGTAGCGGAGGATATACGCAGTATTTT. The V gene is TRBV20-1, the J gene TRBJ2-3; D may be TRBD2 (6 bases). Germline CDR1 DFQATT, CDR2 SNEGSKA (reference sequence). V dropped 4 bases and J dropped 7 bases, with 15 bases sitting between them. The CDR3 sequence is 13 residues long.

This clonotype has just one count. The V gene is TRBV29-1, the J gene TRBJ2-5, with 9 bases fitting TRBD1. The CDR3 has 12 residues. CDR1 SQVTM and CDR2 ANQGSEA come from the germline V gene. The J segment lost 7 bases and the V segment lost 5 bases, leaving 5 bases of the junction unmatched. DNA for the CDR3: TGCAGCGTTCCGGACAGGGGAAGGACCCAGTACTTC. The encoded protein is CSVPDRGRTQYF.

The chain has TRBV6-5 and TRBJ2-5; no clear D gene. The CDR3 has 14 amino acids. The germline gives CDR1 MNHEY, CDR2 SVGAGI. The ends were cut back, 8 bases at V and 2 bases at J, with 15 bases in the middle. The CDR3 sequence: CASSFGWAQETQYF. The CDR3 nucleotides are TGTGCCAGCTCCTTTGGGTGGGCGCAAGAGACCCAGTACTTC.

A remark on this clonotype: One end of the junction does not line up with germline, which may come from a read error. The V call is TRBV2, the J call TRBJ1-1; D gene ambiguous. This CDR3 is 15 amino acids long. The germline V gene has CDR1 SNHLY and CDR2 FYNNEI. CDR3 sequence reads: CASISPAVMNTEAFF. In DNA, the CDR3 is TGTGCCAGCATTTCCCCGGCGGTCATGAACACGGAAGCTTTCTTT.

In regard to this clonotype: A much larger clone lies a single base off, so this may be a read error. This chain uses TRBV3-1 with TRBJ2-5, with 7 positions matching TRBD2. In germline, CDR1 is LGHDT, CDR2 YNNKEL (reference sequence). The CDR3 loop spans 15 amino acids. This CDR3 reads CASSQGDYYQETHYF. Written as DNA, the CDR3 is TGTGCCAGCAGCCAAGGGGACTACTACCAAGAGACCCATTACTTC.

Concerning this clonotype: One end of the junction varies from germline; a read error may be responsible. The chain combines TRBV29-1 with TRBJ2-7; possibly TRBD1 for D (5 bases). Germline-derived CDR1 and CDR2 are SQVTM and ANQGSEA. There are 13 residues in the CDR3. The CDR3 DNA follows: TGCAGCGTTTATAAGGACACCTCCCACGAGCAGTACTTC. Translating it yields CSVYKDTSHEQYF.

This clonotype was seen at least ten times. At one of its ends the junction is not consistent with the germline gene, which may arise from a read error. This sequence joins TRBV5-1 and TRBJ1-5; no reliable D call. The CDR3 runs to 15 residues. Germline V CDR1 and CDR2: SGHRS, YFSETQ. The CDR3 nucleotides read TGTGCCAGCAGCTTGGGTGGGTCCAGCAATCAGCCCCAGCATTTT. The encoded protein is CASSLGGSSNQPQHF.

CDR3 in DNA: TGTGCCAGCAGCCCCCGGCGGTCGGGTGGCTACACCTTC. Amino acid sequence: CASSPRRSGGYTF. J is TRBJ1-2 and V is TRBV6-5; D is uncertain. The germline V and J ends were trimmed by 6 bases and 7 bases, with 15 bases remaining between them. This CDR3 spans 13 amino acids. The germline gives CDR1 MNHEY, CDR2 SVGAGI.

The chain employs TRBV20-1 and TRBJ1-1, with 10 bases lining up with TRBD1. The V segment lost 3 bases and the J segment 2 bases; nucleotides outside the gene matches: 9. Per germline, CDR1 DFQATT and CDR2 SNEGSKA (reference sequence). The CDR3 spans 16 residues. Written as DNA, the CDR3 is TGCAGTGCTAGCCCCGGGACAGGGGTTCGAAACACTGAAGCTTTCTTT. Translating gives CSASPGTGVRNTEAFF.

Many counts were recorded for this clonotype. The chain is built from TRBV7-2 and TRBJ2-7; no definite D call. V lost 6 bases, J lost 0 bases, and 18 bases lay in between. There are 16 residues in the CDR3. Germline-derived CDR1 and CDR2 are SGHTA and FQGNSA. The chain's CDR3 is CASSFRAMSSSYEQYF. CDR3 DNA sequence: TGTGCCAGCAGTTTCCGGGCTATGTCGAGCTCCTACGAGCAGTACTTC.

V is TRBV20-1 and J is TRBJ1-2; D remains ambiguous. Germline CDR1 and CDR2: DFQATT and SNEGSKA (reference sequence). V was pared by 7 bases and J by 2 bases, with 8 bases between. This CDR3 has 11 amino acids. The DNA of the CDR3 is TGCAGTGGCAGGCCAAACTATGGCTACACCTTC. This encodes CSGRPNYGYTF.

The gene calls are TRBV10-3 and TRBJ1-1, with a possible D match to TRBD1 (5 bases). Germline assignment: CDR1 ENHRY and CDR2 SYGVKD. V shed 6 bases and J shed 1 base, with 12 bases lying between them. This CDR3 region has 14 residues. In nucleotides, the CDR3 is TGTGCCATCAGCCGACAGTCACCGAACACTGAAGCTTTCTTT. This sequence encodes CAISRQSPNTEAFF.

This clonotype was observed a handful of times. The CDR3 loop reads CASSPAPGGPLITDTQYF. The CDR3 DNA is TGCGCCAGCAGCCCGGCCCCGGGCGGCCCCCTAATCACAGATACGCAGTATTTT. This chain links TRBV5-1 with TRBJ2-3; no firm D call. The V end lost 4 bases, the J end lost 2 bases, and 23 bases lay between the germline ends. This CDR3 region has 18 residues. Germline CDR1 is SGHRS and CDR2 is YFSETQ.

This clonotype has only one observation. CDR3 bases: TGTGCCAGCAGCCAGAACTGGGGTTCTGAGACCCAGTACTTC. Translation: CASSQNWGSETQYF. The rearrangement uses TRBV14 and TRBJ2-5; D is unresolved. The germline gives CDR1 SGHDN, CDR2 FVKESK. The CDR3 runs 14 residues. V was cut by 3 bases and J by 5 bases, with 13 bases left in between.

This clonotype was seen ten or more times. The rearrangement uses TRBV5-1 and TRBJ2-4; D may be TRBD2 (6 bases). Germline loops: CDR1 SGHRS, CDR2 YFSETQ. V lost 0 bases and J lost 6, with 13 bases in between. The CDR3 contains 15 residues. The CDR3: CASSLEGYGGNIQYF. CDR3 coding DNA: TGCGCCAGCAGCTTGGAGGGCTACGGGGGAAACATTCAGTACTTC.

This clonotype was detected many times. The gene calls are TRBV21-1 and TRBJ2-7. TRBV21-1 counts as a pseudogene. This CDR3 spans 14 amino acids. In DNA, the CDR3 is TGTGCCAGCAGCAAAGCGCTTTTAGGCTACGAGCAGTACTTC. Translated, it gives CASSKALLGYEQYF.

The chain recombines TRBV20-1 with TRBJ2-4; perhaps TRBD2 as D (6 bases). Trimming cost V 4 bases and J 0 bases, with 16 bases left between them. CDR3 length: 16 residues. Looked up from germline, CDR1 is DFQATT and CDR2 is SNEGSKA (reference sequence). The CDR3 spells CSAMGLIDLAKNIQYF. The CDR3 DNA is TGCAGTGCTATGGGACTTATCGACCTAGCCAAAAACATTCAGTACTTC.

The V call is TRBV5-1, the J call TRBJ2-5; D ambiguous. Germline CDR1 reads SGHRS; CDR2 reads YFSETQ. The CDR3 extends over 14 amino acids. V dropped 2 bases and J dropped 2 bases, with 10 bases sitting between them. The CDR3 loop reads CASSFQPQQETQYF. In nucleotides, the CDR3 is TGCGCCAGCAGCTTCCAGCCTCAACAAGAGACCCAGTACTTC.

The V gene is TRBV27, the J gene TRBJ2-3; D remains ambiguous. The CDR3 contains 13 residues. Trimming shortened V by 3 bases and J by 2 bases, and 6 bases separated the two germline ends. Per the germline V gene, CDR1 is MNHEY and CDR2 is SMNVEV (reference sequence). This CDR3 is CASSFGDTDTQYF. The CDR3 DNA sequence: TGTGCCAGCAGTTTTGGGGACACAGATACGCAGTATTTT.

This clonotype came up many times. The chain has TRBV15 and TRBJ2-1; TRBD2 might be the D (6 bases). The CDR3 runs 16 residues. V was trimmed by 0 bases and J by 4 bases, leaving 13 bases between them. In germline, CDR1 is LNHNV, CDR2 YYDKDF (reference sequence). The CDR3 spells CATSRDLGGRYNEQFF. Written as DNA, the CDR3 is TGTGCCACCAGCAGAGATTTGGGGGGACGGTACAATGAGCAGTTCTTC.